The rows below give T cell receptor beta chains drawn from one sample of a study of identical twins. MiXCR was run by TCRdb on the 5' RACE reads, yielding one entry per CDR3 protein. The sample contains approximately 1.8 million distinct CDR3 sequences, about 31% of which appear only once. The sample comprised cord blood. The receptors stem from a newborn girl in good health. The CDR3 runs from the conserved cysteine through the conserved F or W. Fields, in order: J gene, clone size, V gene, D gene, CDR3 DNA, CDR3 protein. A D gene is named only where the DNA matches it firmly. Expanded clones get a size class; other rows say once, few or many, or leave the size out.

J: TRBJ2-3
size: NA
V: TRBV3-1
D: NA
DNA: TGTGCCAGCAGCCAAGGGGGAGGCATCACAGATACGCAGTATTTT
CDR3: CASSQGGGITDTQYF

J: TRBJ1-2
size: NA
V: TRBV5-1
D: NA
DNA: TGCGCCAGCAGCTTGGCGCCGACCAGGCCCTATGGCTACACCTTC
CDR3: CASSLAPTRPYGYTF

J: TRBJ1-3
size: NA
V: TRBV12-3/TRBV12-4
D: NA
DNA: TGTGCCAGCAGTTTTTGGACGGCCTCTGGAAACACCATATATTTT
CDR3: CASSFWTASGNTIYF

J: TRBJ1-2
size: many
V: TRBV20-1
D: NA
DNA: TGCAGTGCCCCGACTGGGTATGGCTACACCTTC
CDR3: CSAPTGYGYTF

J: TRBJ2-7
size: NA
V: TRBV6-6
D: NA
DNA: TGTGCCAGCTTGGGGCTCCGGCCCTCCTACGAGCAGTACTTC
CDR3: CASLGLRPSYEQYF

J: TRBJ2-5
size: NA
V: TRBV20-1
D: TRBD2
DNA: TGCAGTGCTAGAGTGACTAGCGGACCAGAGACCCAGTACTTC
CDR3: CSARVTSGPETQYF

J: TRBJ2-3
size: NA
V: TRBV7-2
D: TRBD2
DNA: TGTGCCAGCAGCACCGGACTAGCGGGAGTAGGGACGCAGTATTTT
CDR3: CASSTGLAGVGTQYF

J: TRBJ2-5
size: NA
V: TRBV21-1
D: NA
DNA: TGTGCCAGCAGCAAAGTCGGTGAGACCAAGGAGACCCAGTACTTC
CDR3: CASSKVGETKETQYF

J: TRBJ2-2
size: NA
V: TRBV7-2
D: NA
DNA: TGTGCCAGCAGCCCTCTAATCCCCGGGGAGCTGTTTTTT
CDR3: CASSPLIPGELFF

J: TRBJ2-4
size: few
V: TRBV15
D: NA
DNA: TGTGCCACCAGCAGAGTGCAGGGAGCACTCAAAAACATTCAGTACTTC
CDR3: CATSRVQGALKNIQYF

J: TRBJ2-3
size: NA
V: TRBV27
D: TRBD2
DNA: TGTGCCAGCAGTTTGACGTCGGCTAGCGGACGACATACGCAGTATTTT
CDR3: CASSLTSASGRHTQYF

J: TRBJ2-7
size: NA
V: TRBV7-2
D: NA
DNA: TGTGCCAGCAGCCCGAGGACACGCTACGAGCAGTACTTC
CDR3: CASSPRTRYEQYF

J: TRBJ2-3
size: NA
V: TRBV24-1
D: TRBD2
DNA: TGTGCCACCAGTGATCGCGGACTAGCGGGAGTTGCGGATGCGCAGTATTTT
CDR3: CATSDRGLAGVADAQYF

J: TRBJ2-1
size: NA
V: TRBV13
D: TRBD2
DNA: TGTGCCAGCAGCCACTCCCTAGCGGGGGGGGACAATGAGCAGTTCTTC
CDR3: CASSHSLAGGDNEQFF

J: TRBJ2-1
size: NA
V: TRBV4-2
D: NA
DNA: TGTGCCAGCAGCCGCGAGCGGTCCAACAATGAGCAGTTCTTC
CDR3: CASSRERSNNEQFF

J: TRBJ2-7
size: NA
V: TRBV21-1
D: NA
DNA: TGTGCCAGCAGCAAATGGGCCCGGGACAGCTCCTACGAGCAGTACTTC
CDR3: CASSKWARDSSYEQYF

J: TRBJ1-2
size: NA
V: TRBV29-1
D: NA
DNA: TGCAGCGTTGAGGGTAGGGGGGGTTATGGCTACACCTTC
CDR3: CSVEGRGGYGYTF

J: TRBJ2-7
size: NA
V: TRBV4-2
D: NA
DNA: TGTGCCAGCAGCCAAGCACTCGTGGTTACCTACGAGCAGTACTTC
CDR3: CASSQALVVTYEQYF

J: TRBJ2-1
size: once
V: TRBV7-6
D: TRBD2
DNA: TGTGCCAGCAGCTTAGCTGTTACTAGCGTGTACAATGAGCAGTTCTTC
CDR3: CASSLAVTSVYNEQFF

J: TRBJ1-6
size: NA
V: TRBV28
D: NA
DNA: TGTGCCAGCAGTTGGCATCTCCGGACCTATAATTCACCCCTCCACTTT
CDR3: CASSWHLRTYNSPLHF

J: TRBJ1-2
size: NA
V: TRBV28
D: TRBD1
DNA: TGTGCCAGCAGTTTAGGGGGGACAGCAGGGGGTTATGGCTACACCTTC
CDR3: CASSLGGTAGGYGYTF

J: TRBJ1-2
size: NA
V: TRBV20-1
D: NA
DNA: TGCAGTGCGAGCACGACGGGCAGGGCCTATGGCTACACCTTC
CDR3: CSASTTGRAYGYTF

J: TRBJ2-5
size: NA
V: TRBV5-6
D: NA
DNA: TGTGCCAGCAGCTTGGGGTACAGGGATCAAGAGACCCAGTACTTC
CDR3: CASSLGYRDQETQYF

J: TRBJ2-4
size: few
V: TRBV20-1
D: NA
DNA: TGCAGTGCTAGAGTGCGGGGGCGCGGGGCCAAAAACATTCAGTACTTC
CDR3: CSARVRGRGAKNIQYF

J: TRBJ2-1
size: NA
V: TRBV10-3
D: TRBD1
DNA: TGTGCCATCAGTGAAGGTACCCCCAAGGGGGCTTACAATGAGCAGTTCTTC
CDR3: CAISEGTPKGAYNEQFF

J: TRBJ1-2
size: NA
V: TRBV6-1
D: NA
DNA: TGTGCCAGCAGACGGACAGAGAACTATGGCTACACCTTC
CDR3: CASRRTENYGYTF

J: TRBJ2-2
size: NA
V: TRBV5-1
D: TRBD2
DNA: TGCGCCAGCTACCAGAGCGGGGGGCCAAACACCGGGGAGCTGTTTTTT
CDR3: CASYQSGGPNTGELFF

J: TRBJ2-7
size: many
V: TRBV7-7
D: NA
DNA: TGTGCCAGCAGCTTACAGGCGGAATACGAGCAGTACTTC
CDR3: CASSLQAEYEQYF

J: TRBJ1-5
size: NA
V: TRBV4-2
D: NA
DNA: TGTGCCAGCAGCCATCATACCGGGGGCAATCAGCCCCAGCATTTT
CDR3: CASSHHTGGNQPQHF

J: TRBJ1-4
size: many
V: TRBV7-2
D: NA
DNA: TGTGCCAGCAGCCTTGTGGGCACGGCAAATGAAAAACTGTTTTTT
CDR3: CASSLVGTANEKLFF

J: TRBJ2-7
size: once
V: TRBV10-1
D: NA
DNA: TGCGCCAGCAGTGCAGGAGTTCCCTACGAGCAGTACTTC
CDR3: CASSAGVPYEQYF

J: TRBJ2-3
size: NA
V: TRBV29-1
D: NA
DNA: TGCAGCGTCCCTAGGGTGGGCGCAGATACGCAGTATTTT
CDR3: CSVPRVGADTQYF

J: TRBJ1-1
size: NA
V: TRBV7-9
D: NA
DNA: TGTGCCAGCAGCTTATCAGTGCCCCTGAACACTGAAGCTTTCTTT
CDR3: CASSLSVPLNTEAFF

J: TRBJ1-2
size: many
V: TRBV21-1
D: NA
DNA: TGTGCCAGCAGCAAAGGTTCTGGCTACACCTTC
CDR3: CASSKGSGYTF

J: TRBJ2-5
size: few
V: TRBV20-1
D: TRBD2
DNA: TGCAGTGCTATACCGGGACTAGCGGGAGCAGAGACCCAGTACTTC
CDR3: CSAIPGLAGAETQYF

J: TRBJ2-7
size: once
V: TRBV19
D: NA
DNA: TGTGCCAGTAGTACCCGGGACCCCATCTACGAGCAGTACTTC
CDR3: CASSTRDPIYEQYF

J: TRBJ2-7
size: NA
V: TRBV5-6
D: NA
DNA: TGTGCCAGCAGCTCCCCCCAGGACTTACACAATGAGCAGTACTTC
CDR3: CASSSPQDLHNEQYF

J: TRBJ2-7
size: few
V: TRBV4-1
D: NA
DNA: TGCGCCAGCAGCGGCAAATGGGGACCATACGAGCAGTACTTC
CDR3: CASSGKWGPYEQYF

J: TRBJ2-7
size: NA
V: TRBV30
D: TRBD1
DNA: TGTGCCTGGGGGACAGATAGTAACTACGAGCAGTACTTC
CDR3: CAWGTDSNYEQYF

J: TRBJ2-3
size: NA
V: TRBV20-1
D: NA
DNA: TGCAGTGCTAGAAAGGTGGATACGCAGTATTTT
CDR3: CSARKVDTQYF

J: TRBJ1-1
size: few
V: TRBV10-2
D: NA
DNA: TGCGCCAGCTTTCCGACGGGGGGCGCGGTGAACACTGAAGCTTTCTTT
CDR3: CASFPTGGAVNTEAFF

J: TRBJ2-5
size: NA
V: TRBV20-1
D: NA
DNA: TGCAGTGCTGGCAGATACAGCCAAGAGACCCAGTACTTC
CDR3: CSAGRYSQETQYF

J: TRBJ1-2
size: few
V: TRBV7-9
D: NA
DNA: TGTGCCAGCACCCCATCGTCCAACTATGGCTACACCTTC
CDR3: CASTPSSNYGYTF

J: TRBJ2-7
size: many
V: TRBV6-5
D: TRBD2
DNA: TGTGCCAGCAGTTACGACCATTCCGGGACTAGCGGATACGAGCAGTACTTC
CDR3: CASSYDHSGTSGYEQYF

J: TRBJ2-1
size: NA
V: TRBV2
D: NA
DNA: TGTGCCAGCAGGCCTACCTTTGACGGGGGGCGAAACAATGAGCAGTTCTTC
CDR3: CASRPTFDGGRNNEQFF

J: TRBJ2-3
size: NA
V: TRBV20-1
D: NA
DNA: TGCAGTGAGGAACGGGGGGCAACAGATACGCAGTATTTT
CDR3: CSEERGATDTQYF

J: TRBJ1-6
size: few
V: TRBV28
D: NA
DNA: TGTGCCAGCAGAACTGGACGGAGCTCCTATAATTCACCCCTCCACTTT
CDR3: CASRTGRSSYNSPLHF

J: TRBJ2-4
size: NA
V: TRBV24-1
D: TRBD2
DNA: TGTGCCACCAGTGATTTGCCCGGGAGCGGGAATGAGCAGTACTTC
CDR3: CATSDLPGSGNEQYF